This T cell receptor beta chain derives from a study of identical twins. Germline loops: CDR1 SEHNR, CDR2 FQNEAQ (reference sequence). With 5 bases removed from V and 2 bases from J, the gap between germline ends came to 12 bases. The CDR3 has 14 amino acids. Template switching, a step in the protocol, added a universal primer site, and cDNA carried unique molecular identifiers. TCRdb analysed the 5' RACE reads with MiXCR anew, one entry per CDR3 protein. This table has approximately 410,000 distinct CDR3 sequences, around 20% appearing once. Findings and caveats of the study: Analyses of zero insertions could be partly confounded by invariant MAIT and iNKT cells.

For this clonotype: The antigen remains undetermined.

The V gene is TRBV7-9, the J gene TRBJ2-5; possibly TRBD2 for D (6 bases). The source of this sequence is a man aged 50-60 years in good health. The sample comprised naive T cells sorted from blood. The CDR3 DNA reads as TGTGCCAGCAGCCCGATGGGAGGACAAGAGACCCAGTACTTC. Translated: CASSPMGGQETQYF.